This T cell receptor beta chain is from a study of blood T cell repertoires in COVID-19. Clones were sequenced by immunoSEQ multiplex PCR, and TCRdb holds only the in-frame ones, with some missing. The repertoire includes around 320,000 clones, 90% of them detected once, and roughly 3.9% sits in the top ten. The CDR3 is made up of 16 amino acids. The germline CDR1 and CDR2 sequences are SGHRS and YFSETQ. Unmatched junction bases numbered 11, after V lost 4 bases and J lost 2 bases. Recruitment covered over 20 US areas and drew participants whose ages spanned roughly 18 to 89 years. Source material: PBMCs or T cells enriched from blood (not recorded which). The clonotype was recovered from a woman aged 25-40 years who had been exposed to COVID-19. The V call is TRBV5-1, the J call TRBJ1-2, with TRBD1 matching over 7 bases. The CDR3 DNA reads as TGCGCCAGCAGCAGTAATCAACAGGGGACGAACTATGGCTACACCTTC. It yields the protein CASSSNQQGTNYGYTF. Filled out from reference TRBV5-1 and TRBJ1-2, the complete variable domain reads KAGVTQTPRYLIKTRGQQVTLSCSPISGHRSVSWYQQTPGQGLQFLFEYFSETQRNKGNFPGRFSGRQFSNSRSEMNVSTLELGDSALYLCASSSNQQGTNYGYTFGSGTRLTVV.